The T cell receptor beta chain described here comes from a study of T cell repertoires in cytomegalovirus infection. Study summary: Public TCR beta signatures indicated both CMV infection and matching HLA type.

The CDR3 spans 14 residues. CDR1 SGHRS and CDR2 YFSETQ come from the germline V gene. Trimming took 7 bases from V and 0 from J, leaving 8 bases between them. From the reads, TCRdb called clonotypes with MiXCR, one entry per CDR3 protein. This table has fewer than 300,000 distinct CDR3 sequences, about 25% appearing once. The chain joins TRBV5-1 to TRBJ2-6; unclear D gene. Sequenced material: PBMCs. This clonotype originated in a human donor in good health (CMV status not recorded). Some clones in this sample may be carry-over from other donors' samples. The DNA for the CDR3 is TGCGCCAGCGCGGAAAACTCTGGGGCCAACGTCCTGACTTTC. As protein: CASAENSGANVLTF.